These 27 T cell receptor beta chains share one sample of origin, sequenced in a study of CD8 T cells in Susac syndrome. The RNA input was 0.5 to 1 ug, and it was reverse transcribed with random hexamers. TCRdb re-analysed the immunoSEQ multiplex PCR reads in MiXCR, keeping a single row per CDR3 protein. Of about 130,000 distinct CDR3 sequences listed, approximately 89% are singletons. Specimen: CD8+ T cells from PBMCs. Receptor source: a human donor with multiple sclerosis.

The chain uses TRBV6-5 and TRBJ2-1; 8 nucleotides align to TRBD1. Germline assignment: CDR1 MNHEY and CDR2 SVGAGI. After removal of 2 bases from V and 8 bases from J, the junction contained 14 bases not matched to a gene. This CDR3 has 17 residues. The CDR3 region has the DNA TGTGCCAGCAGTTACCCGCGGACAGGGCTTGGAGACGATGAGCAGTTCTTC. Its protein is CASSYPRTGLGDDEQFF.

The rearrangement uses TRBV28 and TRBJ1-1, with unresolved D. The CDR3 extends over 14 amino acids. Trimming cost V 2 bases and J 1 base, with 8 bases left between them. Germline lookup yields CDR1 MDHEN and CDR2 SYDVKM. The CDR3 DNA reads TGTGCCAGCAGTTTAATTCTCCCGAACACTGAAGCTTTCTTT. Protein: CASSLILPNTEAFF. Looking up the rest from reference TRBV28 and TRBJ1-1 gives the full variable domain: DVKVTQSSRYLVKRTGEKVFLECVQDMDHENMFWYRQDPGLGLRLIYFSYDVKMKEKGDIPEGYSVSREKKERFSLILESASTNQTSMYLCASSLILPNTEAFFGQGTRLTVV.

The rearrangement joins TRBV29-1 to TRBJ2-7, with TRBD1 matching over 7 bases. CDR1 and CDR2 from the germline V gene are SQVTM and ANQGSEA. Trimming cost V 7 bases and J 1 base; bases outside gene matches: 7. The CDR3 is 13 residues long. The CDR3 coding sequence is TGCAGCGCCTCCCCAGGGGGTTCCTACGAGCAGTACTTC. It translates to CSASPGGSYEQYF.

DNA for the CDR3: TGTGCCAGCAGCTTATGGAGCGTTAGCACAGATACGCAGTATTTT. This codes for CASSLWSVSTDTQYF. This chain joins TRBV7-2 and TRBJ2-3; D is uncertain. The V end was cut by 2 bases, the J end by 0 bases, with 9 bases between. Per germline, CDR1 SGHTA and CDR2 FQGNSA. CDR3 length: 15 amino acids.

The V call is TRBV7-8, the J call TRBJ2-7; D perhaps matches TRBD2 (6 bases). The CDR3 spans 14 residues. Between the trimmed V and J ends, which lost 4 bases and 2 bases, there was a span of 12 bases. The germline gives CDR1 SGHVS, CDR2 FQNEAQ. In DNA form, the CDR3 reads TGTGCCAGCAGCTCCGGGGAGGCAGCCTACGAGCAGTACTTC. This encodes CASSSGEAAYEQYF. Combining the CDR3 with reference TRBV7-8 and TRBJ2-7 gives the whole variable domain GAGVSQSPRYKVAKRGQDVALRCDPISGHVSLFWYQQALGQGPEFLTYFQNEAQLDKSGLPSDRFFAERPEGSVSTLKIQRTQQEDSAVYLCASSSGEAAYEQYFGPGTRLTVT.

The DNA for the CDR3 is TGTGCCAGCAGCCCTCAAGGTGGGATCCCGAATGAGCAGTTCTTC. Its protein product is CASSPQGGIPNEQFF. The chain uses TRBV9 and TRBJ2-1; no reliable D call. V was clipped by 4 bases and J by 7 bases, with 18 bases between them. Germline V lookup: CDR1 SGDLS, CDR2 YYNGEE. The CDR3 runs 15 residues.

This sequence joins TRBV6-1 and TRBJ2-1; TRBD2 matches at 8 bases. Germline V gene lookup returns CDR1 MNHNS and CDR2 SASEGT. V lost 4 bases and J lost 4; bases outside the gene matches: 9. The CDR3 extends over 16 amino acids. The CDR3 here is CASSGGSSGIYNEQFF. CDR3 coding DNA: TGTGCCAGCAGTGGCGGTAGTAGCGGGATATACAATGAGCAGTTCTTC.

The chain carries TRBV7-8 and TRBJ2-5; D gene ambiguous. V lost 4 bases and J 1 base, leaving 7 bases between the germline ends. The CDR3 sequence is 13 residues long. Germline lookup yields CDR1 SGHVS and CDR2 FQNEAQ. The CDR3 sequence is CASSSRFQETQYF. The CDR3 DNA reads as TGTGCCAGCAGCTCCAGGTTCCAAGAGACCCAGTACTTC.

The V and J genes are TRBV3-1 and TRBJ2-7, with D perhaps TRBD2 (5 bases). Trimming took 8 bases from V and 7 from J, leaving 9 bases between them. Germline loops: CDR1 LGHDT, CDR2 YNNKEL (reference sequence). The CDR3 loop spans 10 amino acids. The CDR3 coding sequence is TGTGCCAGCGGGGAGATTGAGCAGTACTTC. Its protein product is CASGEIEQYF.

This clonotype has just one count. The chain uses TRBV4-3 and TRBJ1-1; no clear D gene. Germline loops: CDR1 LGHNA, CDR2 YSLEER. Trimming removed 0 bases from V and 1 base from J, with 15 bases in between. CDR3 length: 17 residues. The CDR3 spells CASSQDPEQARNTEAFF. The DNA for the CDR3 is TGCGCCAGCAGCCAAGATCCCGAGCAGGCTCGGAACACTGAAGCTTTCTTT.

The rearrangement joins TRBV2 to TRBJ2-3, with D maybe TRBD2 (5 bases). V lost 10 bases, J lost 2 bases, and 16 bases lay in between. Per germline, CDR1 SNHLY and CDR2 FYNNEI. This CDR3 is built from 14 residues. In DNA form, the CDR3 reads TGTGCCACTCTTTGGCGGGCACTCACAGATACGCAGTATTTT. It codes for CATLWRALTDTQYF.

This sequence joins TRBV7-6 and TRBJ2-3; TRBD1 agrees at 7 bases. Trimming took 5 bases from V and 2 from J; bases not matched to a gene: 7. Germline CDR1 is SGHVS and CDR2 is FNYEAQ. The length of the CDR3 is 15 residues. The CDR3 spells CASSTRDSLTDTQYF. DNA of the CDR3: TGTGCCAGCAGCACCCGGGACAGTCTCACAGATACGCAGTATTTT. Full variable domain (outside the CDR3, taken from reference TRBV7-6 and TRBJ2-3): GAGVSQSPRYKVTKRGQDVALRCDPISGHVSLYWYRQALGQGPEFLTYFNYEAQQDKSGLPNDRFSAERPEGSISTLTIQRTEQRDSAMYRCASSTRDSLTDTQYFGPGTRLTVL.

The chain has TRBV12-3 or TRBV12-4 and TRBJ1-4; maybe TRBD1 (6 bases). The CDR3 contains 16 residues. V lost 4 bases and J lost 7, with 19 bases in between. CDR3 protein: CASSSTQGLIGEKLFF. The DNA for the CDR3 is TGTGCCAGCAGTTCCACACAGGGCTTAATAGGTGAAAAACTGTTTTTT.

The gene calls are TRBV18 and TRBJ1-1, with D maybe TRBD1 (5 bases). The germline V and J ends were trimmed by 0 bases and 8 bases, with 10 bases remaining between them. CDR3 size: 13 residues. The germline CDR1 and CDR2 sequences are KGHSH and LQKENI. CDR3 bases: TGTGCCAGCTCACCACCGGGGGGAGAAGAAGCTTTCTTT. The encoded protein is CASSPPGGEEAFF.

This chain's CDR3 is CSASGTAAYNEQFF. The CDR3 DNA is TGCAGTGCTAGCGGGACGGCAGCCTACAATGAGCAGTTCTTC. This chain uses TRBV20-1 with TRBJ2-1; D could derive from TRBD1 or TRBD2 (5 bases each). This CDR3 has 14 amino acids. The germline V gene has CDR1 DFQATT and CDR2 SNEGSKA (reference sequence). Deletions cut 3 bases from V and 2 bases from J, with 11 bases between.

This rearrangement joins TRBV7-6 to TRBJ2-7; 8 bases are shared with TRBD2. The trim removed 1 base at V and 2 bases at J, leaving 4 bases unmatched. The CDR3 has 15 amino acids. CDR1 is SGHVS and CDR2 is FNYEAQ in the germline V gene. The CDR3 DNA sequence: TGTGCCAGCAGCTTAGTGGCGGGGGGACCCTACGAGCAGTACTTC. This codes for CASSLVAGGPYEQYF.

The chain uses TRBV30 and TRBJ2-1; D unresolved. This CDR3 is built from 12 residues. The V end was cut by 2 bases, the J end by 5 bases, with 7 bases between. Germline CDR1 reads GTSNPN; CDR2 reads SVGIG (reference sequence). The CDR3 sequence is CAWSPSNNEQFF. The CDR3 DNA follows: TGTGCCTGGAGTCCCTCAAACAATGAGCAGTTCTTC.

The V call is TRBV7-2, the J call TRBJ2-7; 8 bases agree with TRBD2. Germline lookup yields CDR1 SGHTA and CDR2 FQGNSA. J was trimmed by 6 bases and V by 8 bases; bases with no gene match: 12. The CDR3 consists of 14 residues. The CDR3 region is CASAFSGGDREQYF. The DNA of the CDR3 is TGTGCCAGCGCATTCTCGGGAGGGGATCGCGAGCAGTACTTC.

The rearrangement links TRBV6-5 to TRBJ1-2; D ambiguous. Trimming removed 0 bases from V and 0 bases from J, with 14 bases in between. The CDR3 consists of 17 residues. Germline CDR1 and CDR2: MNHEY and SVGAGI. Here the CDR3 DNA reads TGTGCCAGCAGTTACTCGAGGTGGGCAGGTGCTAACTATGGCTACACCTTC. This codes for CASSYSRWAGANYGYTF.

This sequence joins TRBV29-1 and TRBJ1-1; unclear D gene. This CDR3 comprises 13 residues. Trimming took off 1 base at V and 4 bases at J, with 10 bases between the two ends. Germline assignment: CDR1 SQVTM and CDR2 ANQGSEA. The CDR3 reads CSVEGARGTEAFF. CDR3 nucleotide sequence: TGCAGCGTTGAAGGGGCGCGGGGCACTGAAGCTTTCTTT.

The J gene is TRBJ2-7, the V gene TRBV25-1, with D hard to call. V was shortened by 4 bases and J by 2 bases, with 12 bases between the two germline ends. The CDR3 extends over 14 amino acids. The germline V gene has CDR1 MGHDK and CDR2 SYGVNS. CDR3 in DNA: TGTGCCAGCAGTGTCGGAGATTTTCCCTACGAGCAGTACTTC. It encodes CASSVGDFPYEQYF.

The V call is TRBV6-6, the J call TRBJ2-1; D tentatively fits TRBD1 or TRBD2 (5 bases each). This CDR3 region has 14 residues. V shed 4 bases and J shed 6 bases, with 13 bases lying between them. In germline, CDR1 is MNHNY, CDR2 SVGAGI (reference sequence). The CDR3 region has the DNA TGTGCCAGCAGTTGGGACGCAGTGGTCAATGAGCAGTTCTTC. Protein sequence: CASSWDAVVNEQFF.

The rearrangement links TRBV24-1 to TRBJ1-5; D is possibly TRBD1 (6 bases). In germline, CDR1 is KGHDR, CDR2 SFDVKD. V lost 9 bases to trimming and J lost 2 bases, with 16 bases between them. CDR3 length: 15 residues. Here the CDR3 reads CATSKQGMGNQPQHF. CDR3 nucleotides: TGTGCCACCTCTAAACAGGGAATGGGCAATCAGCCCCAGCATTTT.

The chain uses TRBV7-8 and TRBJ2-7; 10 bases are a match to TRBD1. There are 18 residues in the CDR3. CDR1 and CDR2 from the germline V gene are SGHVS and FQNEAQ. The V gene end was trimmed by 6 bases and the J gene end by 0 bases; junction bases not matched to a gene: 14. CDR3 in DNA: TGTGCCAGCAGTTTACCCGGGACAGGGGCCAAGTTCTCCTACGAGCAGTACTTC. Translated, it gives CASSLPGTGAKFSYEQYF.

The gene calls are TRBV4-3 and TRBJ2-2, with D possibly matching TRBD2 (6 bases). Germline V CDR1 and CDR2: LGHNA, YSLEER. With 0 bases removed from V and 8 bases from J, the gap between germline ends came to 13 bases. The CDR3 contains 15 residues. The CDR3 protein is CASSQDKTRSGELFF. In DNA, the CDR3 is TGCGCCAGCAGCCAAGATAAGACTAGGTCTGGGGAGCTGTTTTTT.

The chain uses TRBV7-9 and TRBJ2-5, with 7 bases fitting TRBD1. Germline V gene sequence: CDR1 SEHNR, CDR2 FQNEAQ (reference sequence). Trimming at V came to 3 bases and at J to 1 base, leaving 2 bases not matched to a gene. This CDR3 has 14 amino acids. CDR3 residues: CASSFTGAQETQYF. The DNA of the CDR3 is TGTGCCAGCAGCTTTACAGGGGCCCAAGAGACCCAGTACTTC.

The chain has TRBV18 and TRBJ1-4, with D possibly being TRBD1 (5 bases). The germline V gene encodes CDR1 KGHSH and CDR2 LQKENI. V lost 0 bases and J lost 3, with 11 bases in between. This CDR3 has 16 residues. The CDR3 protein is CASSPPGQGPNEKLFF. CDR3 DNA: TGTGCCAGCTCACCACCGGGGCAGGGCCCTAATGAAAAACTGTTTTTT. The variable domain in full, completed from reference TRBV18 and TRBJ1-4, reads NAGVMQNPRHLVRRRGQEARLRCSPMKGHSHVYWYRQLPEEGLKFMVYLQKENIIDESGMPKERFSAEFPKEGPSILRIQQVVRGDSAAYFCASSPPGQGPNEKLFFGSGTQLSVL.